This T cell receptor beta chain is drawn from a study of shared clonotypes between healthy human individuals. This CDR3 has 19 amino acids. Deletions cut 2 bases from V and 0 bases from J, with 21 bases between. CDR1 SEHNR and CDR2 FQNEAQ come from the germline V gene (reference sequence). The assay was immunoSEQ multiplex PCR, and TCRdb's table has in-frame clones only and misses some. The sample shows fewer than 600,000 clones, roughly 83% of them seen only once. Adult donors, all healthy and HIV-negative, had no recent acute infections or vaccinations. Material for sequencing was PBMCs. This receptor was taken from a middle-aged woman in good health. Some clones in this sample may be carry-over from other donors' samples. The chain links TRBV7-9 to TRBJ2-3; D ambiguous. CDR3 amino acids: CASSLSRIGRSTSTDTQYF. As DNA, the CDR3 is TGTGCCAGCAGCTTATCTCGAATTGGTAGATCCACCAGCACAGATACGCAGTATTTT. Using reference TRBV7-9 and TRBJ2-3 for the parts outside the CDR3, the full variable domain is DTGVSQNPRHKITKRGQNVTFRCDPISEHNRLYWYRQTLGQGPEFLTYFQNEAQLEKSRLLSDRFSAERPKGSFSTLEIQRTEQGDSAMYLCASSLSRIGRSTSTDTQYFGPGTRLTVL.